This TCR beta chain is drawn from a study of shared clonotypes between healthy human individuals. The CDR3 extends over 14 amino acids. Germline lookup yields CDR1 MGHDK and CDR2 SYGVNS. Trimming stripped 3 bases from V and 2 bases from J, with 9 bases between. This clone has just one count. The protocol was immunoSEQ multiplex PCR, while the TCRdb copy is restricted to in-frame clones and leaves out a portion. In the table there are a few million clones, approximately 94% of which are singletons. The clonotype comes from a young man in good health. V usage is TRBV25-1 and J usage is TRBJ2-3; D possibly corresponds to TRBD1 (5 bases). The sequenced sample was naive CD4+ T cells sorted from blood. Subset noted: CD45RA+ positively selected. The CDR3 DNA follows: TGTGCCAGCAGTGATCAGGGAACCACAGATACGCAGTATTTT. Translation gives CASSDQGTTDTQYF.